This is a list of T cell receptor beta chains from one sample in a study of Ad26.COV2.S vaccination and SARS-CoV-2 variants. Libraries were prepared by immunoSEQ multiplex PCR; TCRdb keeps only in-frame clonotypes and omits some of them. The sample records around 270,000 clones, around 88% being singletons. Source: peripheral blood, taken in a trial of Ad26.COV2.S vaccine versus placebo. The receptors shown here come from a person between 18 and 65 years old who received the Ad26.COV2.S COVID-19 vaccine or a placebo. The CDR3 runs from the conserved cysteine through the conserved F or W. D genes are given only for firm matches. Size values are once, few and many counts, or a class for expanded clones, and some rows have none.

V: TRBV6-2/TRBV6-3
size: NA
D: TRBD2
J: TRBJ2-3
DNA: TGTGCCAGCAGTTACATCCAGCGGGGGGACACAGATACGCAGTATTTT
CDR3: CASSYIQRGDTDTQYF

V: TRBV4-3
size: NA
D: TRBD1
J: TRBJ2-1
DNA: TGCGCCAGCAGCCAAGTTTCTTACGGGACAGGGGGCCTCAATGAGCAGTTCTTC
CDR3: CASSQVSYGTGGLNEQFF

V: TRBV2
size: NA
D: TRBD1
J: TRBJ2-3
DNA: TGTGCCACCAAGTACTCCGGGACAGGGATCGCAGATACGCAGTATTTT
CDR3: CATKYSGTGIADTQYF

V: TRBV7-9
size: NA
D: NA
J: TRBJ1-2
DNA: TGTGCCAGCAGCTTAGCAAACAGCGATGGCTACACCTTC
CDR3: CASSLANSDGYTF

V: TRBV30
size: NA
D: NA
J: TRBJ1-5
DNA: TGTGCCTGGAGTGTAGGGGGAGGCAATCAGCCCCAGCATTTT
CDR3: CAWSVGGGNQPQHF

V: TRBV7-3
size: NA
D: TRBD2
J: TRBJ2-5
DNA: TGTGCCAGCAGCTTAAGCGGCGGGAGGATCCAAGAGACCCAGTACTTC
CDR3: CASSLSGGRIQETQYF

V: TRBV7-2
size: NA
D: NA
J: TRBJ2-6
DNA: TGTGCCAGCAGCTTAGCCCCACCCTCTGGGGCCAACGTCCTGACTTTC
CDR3: CASSLAPPSGANVLTF

V: TRBV6-2/TRBV6-3
size: NA
D: TRBD2
J: TRBJ2-5
DNA: TGTGCCAGCAGTACCGGGACTAGCACAGAGACCCAGTACTTC
CDR3: CASSTGTSTETQYF

V: TRBV7-8
size: NA
D: NA
J: TRBJ2-7
DNA: TGTGCCAGCAGCTTAGGGGGCCTAGGAAGGGCGTACGAGCAGTACTTC
CDR3: CASSLGGLGRAYEQYF

V: TRBV4-3
size: NA
D: TRBD2
J: TRBJ2-5
DNA: TGCGCCAGCAGCCAAGATATAGCGGGAGGGGGGGAGACCCAGTACTTC
CDR3: CASSQDIAGGGETQYF

V: TRBV5-1
size: NA
D: TRBD1
J: TRBJ1-6
DNA: TGCGCCAGCAGCAGAAACTACCGACAGGGTTGGGATTCACCCCTCCACTTT
CDR3: CASSRNYRQGWDSPLHF

V: TRBV9
size: NA
D: TRBD2
J: TRBJ2-4
DNA: TGTGCCAGCAGCGTAGGGGCGGGAGGGGGAAACATTCAGTACTTC
CDR3: CASSVGAGGGNIQYF

V: TRBV18
size: NA
D: NA
J: TRBJ2-1
DNA: TGTGCCAGCTCACCGGAAAATGAGCAGTTCTTC
CDR3: CASSPENEQFF

V: TRBV28
size: once
D: NA
J: TRBJ2-2
DNA: TGTGCCAGCAGTTTGATCGGGGGCTGGAGCACCGGGGAGCTGTTTTTT
CDR3: CASSLIGGWSTGELFF

V: TRBV19
size: NA
D: NA
J: TRBJ2-7
DNA: TGTGCCAGTAGTACCGGGACCCTCTACGAGCAGTACTTC
CDR3: CASSTGTLYEQYF

V: TRBV19
size: once
D: NA
J: TRBJ1-1
DNA: TGTGCCAGTGGGGGTTTCGACAAGAACACTGAAGCTTTCTTT
CDR3: CASGGFDKNTEAFF

V: TRBV4-3
size: NA
D: NA
J: TRBJ2-7
DNA: TGCGCCAGCAGCCAAGAAACACGGGGTTACGAGCAGTACTTC
CDR3: CASSQETRGYEQYF

V: TRBV5-4
size: NA
D: NA
J: TRBJ2-1
DNA: TGTGCCAGCAGCCCGCGCGGAGACTCCTACAATGAGCAGTTCTTC
CDR3: CASSPRGDSYNEQFF

V: TRBV7-2
size: NA
D: NA
J: TRBJ2-7
DNA: TGTGCCAGCAGCTTAGCACAGGACCCCTCCTACGAGCAGTACTTC
CDR3: CASSLAQDPSYEQYF

V: TRBV29-1
size: NA
D: TRBD1
J: TRBJ2-2
DNA: TGCAGCGTTGATGCCAGGGACAGGGGGCTCACCGGGGAGCTGTTTTTT
CDR3: CSVDARDRGLTGELFF

V: TRBV2
size: NA
D: TRBD1
J: TRBJ1-1
DNA: TGTGCCAGCAGTGAAGCGCAGGGGGCGAACACTGAAGCTTTCTTT
CDR3: CASSEAQGANTEAFF

V: TRBV5-1
size: NA
D: NA
J: TRBJ1-1
DNA: TGCGCCAGCGGAGAACAAGGGAACACTGAAGCTTTCTTT
CDR3: CASGEQGNTEAFF

V: TRBV5-1
size: NA
D: NA
J: TRBJ2-3
DNA: TGCGCCAGCAGCTTGGGACACCCCCCCCCAGATACGCAGTATTTT
CDR3: CASSLGHPPPDTQYF

V: TRBV19
size: NA
D: NA
J: TRBJ2-7
DNA: TGTGCCAGTAGTATAGCTAACGGCTACGAGCAGTACTTC
CDR3: CASSIANGYEQYF

V: TRBV5-1
size: NA
D: TRBD2
J: TRBJ2-1
DNA: TGCGCCAGCAGCTTGGGGTTGCAAGCGGGGGGAAACAATGAGCAGTTCTTC
CDR3: CASSLGLQAGGNNEQFF

V: TRBV6-5
size: NA
D: TRBD1
J: TRBJ2-3
DNA: TGTGCCAGCAGTAACAGGGGAAACACAGATACGCAGTATTTT
CDR3: CASSNRGNTDTQYF

V: TRBV2
size: NA
D: NA
J: TRBJ2-7
DNA: TGTGCCAGCAGTGGAAGGGACCGTGCCTACGAGCAGTACTTC
CDR3: CASSGRDRAYEQYF

V: TRBV11-2
size: NA
D: NA
J: TRBJ2-2
DNA: TGTGCCAGCAGCTTTCAGGGCCCGAACACCGGGGAGCTGTTTTTT
CDR3: CASSFQGPNTGELFF

V: TRBV18
size: NA
D: TRBD1
J: TRBJ1-3
DNA: TGTGCCAGCTCACCGACAGGGGATACTGGAAACACCATATATTTT
CDR3: CASSPTGDTGNTIYF

V: TRBV6-2/TRBV6-3
size: NA
D: TRBD1
J: TRBJ1-1
DNA: TGTGCCAGCAGTTACAGGGGGCCGAGAGGCACTGAAGCTTTCTTT
CDR3: CASSYRGPRGTEAFF

V: TRBV30
size: NA
D: TRBD1
J: TRBJ2-3
DNA: TGTGCCTGGAGTGTACAGGGGGGCGGGGATACGCAGTATTTT
CDR3: CAWSVQGGGDTQYF

V: TRBV11-2
size: few
D: TRBD2
J: TRBJ2-1
DNA: TGTGCCAGCAGCTATGATAGCGGGGGCTACAATGAGCAGTTCTTC
CDR3: CASSYDSGGYNEQFF

V: TRBV24-1
size: NA
D: TRBD1
J: TRBJ2-3
DNA: TGTGCCACCGGGGGACAGGGGGGCGATACGCAGTATTTT
CDR3: CATGGQGGDTQYF

V: TRBV4-1
size: once
D: TRBD2
J: TRBJ2-1
DNA: TGCGCCAGCAGCCAATTCCAGACGCTAGCGGGATACAATGAGCAGTTCTTC
CDR3: CASSQFQTLAGYNEQFF

V: TRBV10-3
size: once
D: NA
J: TRBJ1-5
DNA: TGTGCCATCAGTGAGTCTTATGGACAGCCGCTCGCGGGGGCAAATCAGCCCCAGCATTTT
CDR3: CAISESYGQPLAGANQPQHF

V: TRBV19
size: NA
D: TRBD2
J: TRBJ2-5
DNA: TGTGCCAGTACGGGCGGGAGGGCCGTAGAGACCCAGTACTTC
CDR3: CASTGGRAVETQYF

V: TRBV30
size: NA
D: NA
J: TRBJ1-2
DNA: TGTGCCTGGAGTGTACCTGTTCCCTATGGCTACACCTTC
CDR3: CAWSVPVPYGYTF

V: TRBV6-2/TRBV6-3
size: NA
D: NA
J: TRBJ2-5
DNA: TGTGCCAGCAGTCGGGTCGGGGAAGGTGGTAGAGAGACCCAGTACTTC
CDR3: CASSRVGEGGRETQYF

V: TRBV29-1
size: NA
D: TRBD1
J: TRBJ1-2
DNA: TGCAGCGTTGAGACAGGGAATAGCTTGGGTGGCTACACCTTC
CDR3: CSVETGNSLGGYTF

V: TRBV19
size: NA
D: NA
J: TRBJ1-4
DNA: TGTGCCAGTAGTCTTTCAGGGACTAATGAAAAACTGTTTTTT
CDR3: CASSLSGTNEKLFF

V: TRBV7-7
size: NA
D: TRBD2
J: TRBJ2-1
DNA: TGTGCCAGCAGTCTATCTAGCGGTCCGAGCTCCTACAATGAGCAGTTCTTC
CDR3: CASSLSSGPSSYNEQFF

V: TRBV19
size: NA
D: TRBD1
J: TRBJ2-4
DNA: TGTGCCAGTAGCCGTTCGACAGGGACGGCCAAAAACATTCAGTACTTC
CDR3: CASSRSTGTAKNIQYF

V: TRBV5-4
size: NA
D: TRBD1
J: TRBJ1-3
DNA: TGTGCCAGCAGCCAAGGGACAGCTGGAAACACCATATATTTT
CDR3: CASSQGTAGNTIYF

V: TRBV19
size: NA
D: NA
J: TRBJ1-2
DNA: TGTGCCAGTAGTATGAGGTACGTCCGAGCTAACTATGGCTACACCTTC
CDR3: CASSMRYVRANYGYTF

V: TRBV3-1/TRBV3-2
size: NA
D: NA
J: TRBJ2-7
DNA: TGTGCCAGCAGCCAAGATCAAACAGTCTACGAGCAGTACTTC
CDR3: CASSQDQTVYEQYF

V: TRBV5-1
size: NA
D: NA
J: TRBJ1-3
DNA: TGCGCCAGCAGCTCAGGGTCTGGAAACACCATATATTTT
CDR3: CASSSGSGNTIYF

V: TRBV27
size: NA
D: NA
J: TRBJ1-2
DNA: TGTGCCAGCAGTTTCCTTGGGGACATTTTGGGCTACACCTTC
CDR3: CASSFLGDILGYTF

V: TRBV3-1/TRBV3-2
size: NA
D: NA
J: TRBJ2-7
DNA: TGTGCCAGCAGCCAAACCCGCCTCGGCGGCCCAAGTTCCTACGAGCAGTACTTC
CDR3: CASSQTRLGGPSSYEQYF

V: TRBV9
size: NA
D: NA
J: TRBJ1-2
DNA: TGTGCCAGCAGCGTATCCCCCGCCGAGGGGAGATATGGCTACACCTTC
CDR3: CASSVSPAEGRYGYTF

V: TRBV6-4
size: NA
D: TRBD1
J: TRBJ1-1
DNA: TGTGCCAGCAGCGCCGGGACAGGGGGCACTGAAGCTTTCTTT
CDR3: CASSAGTGGTEAFF

V: TRBV7-9
size: NA
D: NA
J: TRBJ2-7
DNA: TGTGCCAGCAGCCCCGGGGCTCTGGGGGAGCAGTACTTC
CDR3: CASSPGALGEQYF